The 6 T cell receptor beta chains given below trace back to one sample, sequenced in a study of cytomegalovirus exposure and HLA in healthy donors. Some clones are missing from TCRdb's copy, which holds only in-frame ones; the method was immunoSEQ multiplex PCR. The table lists under 85,000 clones, over 90% of them singletons. What was sequenced was PBMCs. The receptors come from a man aged 18 to 29 in good health and CMV-seropositive.

A few counts support this clone. The chain recombines TRBV5-6 with TRBJ2-7, with D perhaps TRBD2 (5 bases). The germline V gene has CDR1 SGHDT and CDR2 YYEEEE. Trimming cost V 3 bases and J 6 bases, with 10 bases left between them. The CDR3 contains 12 residues. CDR3 nucleotides: TGTGCCAGCAGCTGGACCCGGGGCGAGCAGTACTTC. Protein: CASSWTRGEQYF.

The CDR3 loop reads CAWTPDIQETQYF. In DNA form, the CDR3 reads TGTGCCTGGACCCCGGACATCCAAGAGACCCAGTACTTC. This chain links TRBV30 with TRBJ2-5; D possibly corresponds to TRBD1 (5 bases). This CDR3 contains 13 residues. Trimming removed 4 bases at V and 1 base at J, with 10 bases between. CDR1 GTSNPN and CDR2 SVGIG come from the germline V gene (reference sequence). The full variable domain, completed using reference TRBV30 and TRBJ2-5, is SQTIHQWPATLVQPVGSPLSLECTVEGTSNPNLYWYRQAAGRGLQLLFYSVGIGQISSEVPQNLSASRPQDRQFILSSKKLLLSDSGFYLCAWTPDIQETQYFGPGTRLLVL.

This clone has only a few counts. A junction boundary mismatches the germline segment, possibly from a read error. J is TRBJ1-5 and V is TRBV7-7; TRBD1 aligns across 8 bases. Looked up from germline, CDR1 is SSHAT and CDR2 is FNYEAQ (reference sequence). The CDR3 has 16 residues. This CDR3 is CASSLDDRGGNQPQHF. CDR3 DNA sequence: TGTGCTAGCAGCTTAGATGACAGGGGAGGCAATCAGCCCCAGCATTTT.

The chain combines TRBV2 with TRBJ2-2, with D possibly matching TRBD1 (5 bases). Germline V gene sequence: CDR1 SNHLY, CDR2 FYNNEI. V shed 1 base and J shed 6 bases, with 15 bases lying between them. This CDR3 is built from 16 residues. The CDR3 protein is CASSEDATVLSGELFF. The CDR3 nucleotides are TGTGCCAGCAGTGAAGACGCGACAGTACTATCCGGGGAGCTGTTTTTT.

The V call is TRBV5-6, the J call TRBJ2-5, with TRBD1 matching 9 bases. The ends lost 3 bases at V and 3 bases at J; junction bases unmatched: 6. CDR3 length: 15 amino acids. Germline V gene sequence: CDR1 SGHDT, CDR2 YYEEEE. The CDR3 bases are TGTGCCAGCAGCTCGGGGACAGGGAGGAAAGAGACCCAGTACTTC. Protein: CASSSGTGRKETQYF.

The chain is built from TRBV19 and TRBJ2-7; 7 bases agree with TRBD1. CDR1 and CDR2 from the germline V gene are LNHDA and SQIVND (reference sequence). This CDR3 is 13 amino acids long. Trimming removed 9 bases from V and 2 bases from J; junction bases left unmatched: 7. The chain's CDR3 is CASGVGQTYEQYF. CDR3 DNA sequence: TGTGCCAGCGGGGTGGGACAGACCTACGAGCAGTACTTC. Together with reference TRBV19 and TRBJ2-7, the CDR3 gives the full variable domain: DGGITQSPKYLFRKEGQNVTLSCEQNLNHDAMYWYRQDPGQGLRLIYYSQIVNDFQKGDIAEGYSVSREKKESFPLTVTSAQKNPTAFYLCASGVGQTYEQYFGPGTRLTVT.